The T cell receptor (beta chain) under discussion was sequenced for a study of response to subunit inactivated influenza vaccine. Points from the study as a whole: After each seasonal influenza vaccination, few new T cells are recruited, the authors suggested.

V was pared by 4 bases and J by 3 bases, with 7 bases of the junction left unmatched. CDR3 length: 16 residues. Germline CDR1 is SGHTA and CDR2 is FQGNSA. This clonotype was found a few times. What it recognizes is unknown. TCRdb ran MiXCR on the RT-PCR reads and lists one entry per CDR3 protein. The sample has under 850,000 distinct CDR3 sequences, less than 20% seen once. This chain joins TRBV7-2 and TRBJ2-3; 10 bases agree with TRBD2. The source is a man in his fifties who received an inactivated influenza vaccine. This specimen consisted of PBMCs from blood, obtained 5 to 6 days after vaccination. The CDR3 loop is CASSWGAGLATDTQYF. The DNA of the CDR3 is TGTGCCAGCAGCTGGGGTGCGGGACTAGCGACAGATACGCAGTATTTT.